This is a list of T cell receptor beta chains from one sample in a study of blood T cell repertoires in COVID-19. The protocol was immunoSEQ multiplex PCR, while the TCRdb copy is restricted to in-frame clones and leaves out a portion. The sample lists 250,000 to 350,000 clones; approximately 84% were seen once. The sequenced material came from peripheral blood. These receptors were collected from a person aged 70 to 80 with COVID-19, enrolled during active disease. Both conserved end residues are part of each CDR3. The order of the fields is clone size, V gene, D gene, J gene, CDR3 DNA, CDR3 protein. The D gene is left open where the match is weak. Where a row states a size, it is once, few, many or the class of an expanded clone; other rows omit it.

>.|TRBV28|.|TRBJ1-5
TGTGCCAGCAGTTTTCAGGTAGAGAATCAGCCCCAGCATTTT
CASSFQVENQPQHF
>.|TRBV5-5|.|TRBJ2-7
TGTGCCAGCAGCGTGCGGAGGTCGAGCTCCTACGAGCAGTACTTC
CASSVRRSSSYEQYF
>.|TRBV6-5|.|TRBJ1-4
TGTGCCAGCAGTTACGGGGCTAACGAAAAACTGTTTTTT
CASSYGANEKLFF
>.|TRBV27|.|TRBJ1-2
TGTGCCAGCAGGGTGGGGGGGGACTATGGCTACACCTTC
CASRVGGDYGYTF
>.|TRBV29-1|.|TRBJ2-5
TGCAGCGTTGAAATCACAGGGCGGGAGACCCAGTACTTC
CSVEITGRETQYF
>.|TRBV14|TRBD1|TRBJ2-1
TGTGCCAGCAGTAAAAGACAGGGGTTCTACAATGAGCAGTTCTTC
CASSKRQGFYNEQFF
>.|TRBV7-8|.|TRBJ2-3
TGTGCCAGCAGCTTAGTCACCGGGAAAGACACAGATACGCAGTATTTT
CASSLVTGKDTDTQYF
>.|TRBV6-6|TRBD1|TRBJ2-6
TGTGCCAGCAGTCACGACGTGAAAATTGGGACAGGGACTGGGGCCAACGTCCTGACTTTC
CASSHDVKIGTGTGANVLTF
>once|TRBV10-1|TRBD2|TRBJ2-1
TGCGCCAGCAGTGGGGACTATTTTGTTCGGGCTTCCAACAATGAGCAGTTCTTC
CASSGDYFVRASNNEQFF
>few|TRBV19|.|TRBJ2-7
TGTGCCAGTAGTAGACGGACAGAATTATACTACGAGCAGTACTTC
CASSRRTELYYEQYF
>.|TRBV6-5|TRBD2|TRBJ2-1
TGTGCCAGCCGGACTAGCGGGAGTTCCGGCAATGAGCAGTTCTTC
CASRTSGSSGNEQFF
>.|TRBV19|TRBD1|TRBJ1-5
TGTGCCAGTAGTATCGCCGGGACAGGGCTAGGGCAGCCCCAGCATTTT
CASSIAGTGLGQPQHF
>.|TRBV5-1|TRBD2|TRBJ2-3
TGCGCCAGCAGCCCCGGACTAGGATCGAGCAAGGATACGCAGTATTTT
CASSPGLGSSKDTQYF
>.|TRBV24-1|TRBD2|TRBJ2-1
TGTGCCACCAGTGAGGGGACTAGCGGGCTCAATGAGCAGTTCTTC
CATSEGTSGLNEQFF
>.|TRBV5-5|.|TRBJ1-4
TGTGCCAGCAGCCCAAACCCGGAACCGGGGGAAAAACTGTTTTTT
CASSPNPEPGEKLFF
>.|TRBV6-2/TRBV6-3|TRBD2|TRBJ2-7
TGTGCCAGCAGTTATGACGAAGGGACTAGGGACTGGCTTACGGGCTACGAGCAGTACTTC
CASSYDEGTRDWLTGYEQYF
>once|TRBV2|TRBD1|TRBJ2-7
TGTGCCAGCAGTGGTCAATTCCTGGGACAGAGCAAACCTTACGAGCAGTACTTC
CASSGQFLGQSKPYEQYF
>.|TRBV19|.|TRBJ2-3
TGTGCCAGTTGCTTACAGGGGGGGACGGCAGATACGCAGTATTTT
CASCLQGGTADTQYF
>.|TRBV7-2|TRBD2|TRBJ2-5
TGTGCCAGCAGCTTAGCTCTACCCGTCCCGGGACTAGCGGGAGGATCCGAAGAGACCCAGTACTTC
CASSLALPVPGLAGGSEETQYF
>.|TRBV6-5|.|TRBJ1-1
TGTGCCTGCCAAAGTCACCCGAACTTGAACACTGAAGCTTTCTTT
CACQSHPNLNTEAFF
>.|TRBV6-4|.|TRBJ1-2
TGTGCCAGCAGGGACCAGACAATTGGCTACACCTTC
CASRDQTIGYTF
>.|TRBV6-4|TRBD2|TRBJ2-1
TGTGCCAGCAGTGACTCCCCTAGCGGGAGGAATGGCAATGAGCAGTTCTTC
CASSDSPSGRNGNEQFF
>.|TRBV28|TRBD2|TRBJ2-7
TGTGCCAGCAGTCCCTCTTTAGCGGGGGGAATCTCCTACGAGCAGTACTTC
CASSPSLAGGISYEQYF
>.|TRBV15|TRBD1|TRBJ2-1
TGTGCCACCAGCAGAGGGGACAGGGACGAGGCTGGGAAGCAGTTCTTC
CATSRGDRDEAGKQFF
>.|TRBV19|.|TRBJ2-1
TGTGCCAGTAGTATGGTTCTGGGGAGCTCCTACAATGAGCAGTTCTTC
CASSMVLGSSYNEQFF
>.|TRBV4-1|.|TRBJ2-7
TGCGCCAGCAGCCCACGACTAACCCTCTGGGAGCAGTACTTC
CASSPRLTLWEQYF
>.|TRBV7-3|TRBD1|TRBJ1-6
TGTGCCAGCAGCTTAAACAGGGGTTCACCCCTCCACTTT
CASSLNRGSPLHF
>.|TRBV6-4|TRBD2|TRBJ2-1
TGTGCCAGCAGTGAGTTAGCGGGGGAATACAATGAGCAGTTCTTC
CASSELAGEYNEQFF
>.|TRBV19|TRBD1|TRBJ1-4
TGTGCCACCGCTCTACAGGGGGCAGCCTACGGAAAACTGTTTTTT
CATALQGAAYGKLFF
>.|TRBV7-8|.|TRBJ2-7
TGTGCCAGCAGCGCGGACAGAATCTACGAGCAGTACTTC
CASSADRIYEQYF
>.|TRBV5-4|TRBD1|TRBJ1-1
TGTGCCAGCAGCGACAGGGGGCGCAACACTGAAGCTTTCTTT
CASSDRGRNTEAFF
>.|TRBV5-1|TRBD1|TRBJ1-5
TGCGCCAGCAGCTTGGCTGGACAGGGCATCGGCAATCAGCCCCAGCATTTT
CASSLAGQGIGNQPQHF